The entry below gives a single T cell receptor beta chain sequence along with its context. Its antigen is not identified. Recent vaccinations or acute infections were absent in the healthy HIV-negative adult donors. These data originate in a study of shared clonotypes between healthy human individuals. From germline, CDR1 is MDHEN and CDR2 SYDVKM. This CDR3 has 13 amino acids. Trimming removed 6 bases from V and 4 bases from J, with 13 bases in between. The protocol was immunoSEQ multiplex PCR, while the TCRdb copy is restricted to in-frame clones and leaves out a portion. Of fewer than 400,000 clones listed, approximately 79% were seen once; the top ten hold 10%. Study results and limitations: The authors expected sequencing depth to affect clonotype sharing among donors. Across subsets, estimated richness was generally greater for naive than for memory populations.

This sequence originates from a man under 40 in good health. This rearrangement joins TRBV28 to TRBJ2-7; D might be TRBD2 (5 bases). The sequencing sample was made of memory CD4+ T cells sorted from blood. Sample subset: CD45RA-negative fraction. The CDR3 loop is CASRRAGQYEQYF. The DNA for the CDR3 is TGTGCCAGCAGGAGGGCCGGGCAATACGAGCAGTACTTC.